This T cell receptor (beta chain) was recovered during a study of blood T cell repertoires in COVID-19. At the level of the study: Collection of acute and convalescent COVID-19 samples took place in the United States, Italy and Spain. Sample material is recorded as cDNA or gDNA derived from T cells, B-cell-depleted T cells, or PBMCs.

In the study's own analysis: It was from reference gene primer amplification that nucleated cell counts were estimated. Some clones are missing from TCRdb's copy, which holds only in-frame ones; the method was immunoSEQ multiplex PCR. V, J and clone size reflect that table, while D and trimming were determined from the DNA. Of 140,000 or so clones detected, 88% appear once; the ten largest clones hold under 3%. Patients from Seattle were sampled longitudinally, starting during active infection. This clone was counted only a few times. The sequence was obtained from a human donor with COVID-19, enrolled during active disease. The donor label of this sample is uncertain. Sample: peripheral blood.

The CDR3 spells CAWRNRVPGANVLTF. CDR3 in DNA: TGTGCCTGGAGAAACAGGGTCCCTGGGGCCAACGTCCTGACTTTC. The gene calls are TRBV30 and TRBJ2-6, with a possible D match to TRBD1 (6 bases). The CDR3 contains 15 residues. Germline V CDR1 and CDR2: GTSNPN, SVGIG (reference sequence). Trimming left V 3 bases short and J 2 bases short, with 11 bases between.